The 3 T cell receptor beta chains below all came from one sample that was sequenced in a study of blood T cell repertoires in COVID-19. The assay was immunoSEQ multiplex PCR, and TCRdb's table has in-frame clones only and misses some. The repertoire holds 150,000 to 200,000 clones, with 84% as singletons. The sample consisted of peripheral blood. All receptors derive from a man younger than 30 with active or convalescent COVID-19.

This sequence joins TRBV29-1 and TRBJ1-1; 9 bases are shared with TRBD1. The germline V gene encodes CDR1 SQVTM and CDR2 ANQGSEA. The CDR3 contains 13 residues. V dropped 6 bases and J dropped 1; count of bases not matched to a gene: 3. CDR3 amino acids: CSVVGQGNTEAFF. The CDR3 nucleotides are TGCAGCGTCGTGGGACAGGGGAACACTGAAGCTTTCTTT. Using reference TRBV29-1 and TRBJ1-1 for the parts outside the CDR3, the full variable domain is SAVISQKPSRDICQRGTSLTIQCQVDSQVTMMFWYRQQPGQSLTLIATANQGSEATYESGFVIDKFPISRPNLTFSTLTVSNMSPEDSSIYLCSVVGQGNTEAFFGQGTRLTVV.

The rearrangement links TRBV4-1 to TRBJ1-1; 7 positions agree with TRBD1. This CDR3 spans 17 amino acids. The V and J ends lost 5 bases and 0 bases, in that order; junction bases with no gene match: 12. Germline V gene data show CDR1 as MGHRA and CDR2 as YSYEKL. The CDR3 DNA is TGCGCCAGCAGCAAGACTGCTACAGGGGTCCTGAACACTGAAGCTTTCTTT. This gives the protein CASSKTATGVLNTEAFF.

CDR3 protein: CATSRDWELAGGETQYF. The CDR3 coding sequence is TGTGCCACCAGCAGAGATTGGGAACTAGCGGGAGGAGAGACCCAGTACTTC. This chain joins TRBV15 and TRBJ2-5; 12 bases line up with TRBD2. V lost 0 bases to trimming and J lost 4 bases; unmatched junction nucleotides: 6. Per the germline V gene, CDR1 is LNHNV and CDR2 is YYDKDF (reference sequence). CDR3 length: 17 amino acids.